The rows below give T cell receptor beta chains drawn from one sample of a study of cytomegalovirus exposure and HLA in healthy donors. The table came from immunoSEQ multiplex PCR; TCRdb's copy has only in-frame clones and leaves some out. The table shows about 160,000 clones, with more than 80% occurring only once. Sequencing was carried out using PBMCs. The receptors were gathered from a woman in her late teens or twenties in good health and CMV-seronegative. The CDR3 runs from the conserved cysteine through the conserved F or W. The D gene is left open where the match is weak. The size of a clone is reported for some rows only, either as once, few or many, or as a class for expanded clones.

j_gene,d_gene,abundance,v_gene,CDR3nt,CDR3aa
TRBJ1-2,TRBD1,-,TRBV2,TGTGCCAGCAGAGAGACAGGGGCCTATGGCTACACCTTC,CASRETGAYGYTF
TRBJ2-5,TRBD2,-,TRBV7-9,TGTGCCAGCAGCTTGGCGACTAGCGGGAGGTATGGGACCCAGTACTTC,CASSLATSGRYGTQYF
TRBJ2-7,TRBD2,-,TRBV29-1,TGCAGCGTCCTCGGAGGCGGGGGAGGCTCCTACGAGCAGTACTTC,CSVLGGGGGSYEQYF
TRBJ1-6,TRBD1,-,TRBV7-9,TGTGCCAGCAGCTTGGACAGGGGTTCACCCCTCCACTTT,CASSLDRGSPLHF
TRBJ1-2,-,-,TRBV5-6,TGTGCCAGCAGCGGCACCGGGACTAACTATGGCTACACCTTC,CASSGTGTNYGYTF
TRBJ2-1,TRBD2,-,TRBV5-1,TGCGCCAGCAGCTTTTTTTCTTTGTCACTAGCGGGAAGCTCCTACAATGAGCAGTTCTTC,CASSFFSLSLAGSSYNEQFF
TRBJ1-2,-,-,TRBV18,TGTGCCAGCTCACCGGGGGCCCTCGCTAACTATGGCTACACCTTC,CASSPGALANYGYTF
TRBJ2-5,-,-,TRBV2,TGTGCCAGCAGGGACGGACTGAGGGAGACCCAGTACTTC,CASRDGLRETQYF
TRBJ2-1,TRBD2,-,TRBV6-5,TGTGCCAGCAGTCAGACTAGCGGGAGTTACAATGAGCAGTTCTTC,CASSQTSGSYNEQFF
TRBJ1-1,-,-,TRBV7-9,TGTGCCAGCAGCTTAGGAAGGCGGCAGGGGCGTCTAAACACTGAAGCTTTCTTT,CASSLGRRQGRLNTEAFF
TRBJ2-7,TRBD1,few,TRBV5-4,TGTGCCAGCAGTCTGAAGGGGGCGCCGGACGAGCAGTACTTC,CASSLKGAPDEQYF
TRBJ1-6,TRBD1,-,TRBV27,TGTGCCAGCAGTTTAGGGACAGGAAATTCACCCCTCCACTTT,CASSLGTGNSPLHF
TRBJ1-2,-,-,TRBV4-1,TGCGCCAGCAGCCAAGATGGGCACTATGGCTACACCTTC,CASSQDGHYGYTF
TRBJ1-3,-,-,TRBV27,TGTGCCAGCCGAACCTTTCTGGGAGATAGCTCTGGAAACACCATATATTTT,CASRTFLGDSSGNTIYF
TRBJ1-4,TRBD1,-,TRBV7-9,TGTGCCAGCAGCTTAGGGGGACAGTTTAATGAAAAACTGTTTTTT,CASSLGGQFNEKLFF
TRBJ1-1,-,-,TRBV7-8,TGTGCCAGCAGCCGCGGCCTGTTCGGCGAACGGACTGAAGCTTTCTTT,CASSRGLFGERTEAFF
TRBJ1-3,-,-,TRBV5-1,TGCGCCAGCAGCTTGGGGCAGGGCCGCTCTGGAAACACCATATATTTT,CASSLGQGRSGNTIYF
TRBJ2-1,-,-,TRBV7-6,TGTGCCAGCAGCTTAACTCTCGGGGAGCAGTTCTTC,CASSLTLGEQFF
TRBJ2-1,-,once,TRBV4-1,TGCGCCAGCAGCCAAGTCCTCTTGCTTACTTACAATGAGCAGTTCTTC,CASSQVLLLTYNEQFF
TRBJ2-7,TRBD1,once,TRBV29-1,TGCAGCGATCGACAGGGCCTCGAGCAGTACTTC,CSDRQGLEQYF
TRBJ1-6,-,few,TRBV5-1,TGCGCCAGCAACGCAGGGGCGGCCTATAATTCACCCCTCCACTTT,CASNAGAAYNSPLHF
TRBJ1-4,TRBD1,few,TRBV4-1,TGCGCCAGCGGCCGGACAGGGGGAACTAATGAAAAACTGTTTTTT,CASGRTGGTNEKLFF